The entry below gives a single T cell receptor beta chain sequence along with its context. Antigen specificity is unknown. The data were obtained in a study of cytomegalovirus exposure and HLA in healthy donors. Regarding the study as a whole: A later analysis found most CMV-associated TCR beta chains apparently HLA-restricted. Later analysis placed DRB1 highest and HLA-C lowest in TCR association rates, which differed by HLA locus.

CDR3 size: 15 residues. Although they were nominally healthy when sampled, donors likely had unrecorded immune exposures. 13 Jbeta primers and 60 Vbeta primers were used for the PCR. The method was immunoSEQ multiplex PCR; TCRdb's version includes in-frame clones alone and lacks a portion of them. Found here are about 160,000 clones, about 60% of them singletons; the top ten hold around 7.1%. The sequencing input was PBMCs. This sequence was found in a woman between 55 and 75 years old in good health and CMV-seropositive. The genes are TRBV21-1 and TRBJ1-4; the DNA was not compared with TRBD1, the D call given in the table. TRBV21-1 is classified as a pseudogene. CDR3 coding DNA: TGTGCCAGCAGCAAAGGGCTTGCAACTAATGAAAAACTGTTTTTT. It codes for CASSKGLATNEKLFF.